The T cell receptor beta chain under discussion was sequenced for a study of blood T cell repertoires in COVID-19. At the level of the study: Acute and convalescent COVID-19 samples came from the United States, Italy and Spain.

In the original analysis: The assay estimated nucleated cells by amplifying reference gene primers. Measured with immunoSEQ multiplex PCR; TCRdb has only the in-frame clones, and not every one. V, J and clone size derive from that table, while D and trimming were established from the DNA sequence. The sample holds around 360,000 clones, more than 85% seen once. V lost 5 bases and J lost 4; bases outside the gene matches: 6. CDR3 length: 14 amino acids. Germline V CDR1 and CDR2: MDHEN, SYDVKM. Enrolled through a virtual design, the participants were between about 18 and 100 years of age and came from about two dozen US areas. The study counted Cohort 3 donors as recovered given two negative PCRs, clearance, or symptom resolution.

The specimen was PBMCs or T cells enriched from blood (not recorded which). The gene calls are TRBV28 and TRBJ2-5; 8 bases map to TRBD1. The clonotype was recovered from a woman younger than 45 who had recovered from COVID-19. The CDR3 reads CASSGRTGRETQYF. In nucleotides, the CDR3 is TGTGCCAGCAGTGGACGGACAGGGAGAGAGACCCAGTACTTC.